One sample yielded the 5 T cell receptor beta chains listed below, sequenced in a study of T-cell reconstitution after alpha-beta-depleted transplantation in children. The library targeted TCRbeta and was prepared with unique molecular identifiers. TCRdb used MiXCR to reprocess the PCR reads, holding one entry per CDR3 protein. This table holds roughly 4,500 distinct CDR3 sequences, roughly 25% found once. The sequencing here drew on PBMCs, mostly from graft donor cells, taken 60 days after TCRalphabeta/CD19-depleted stem cell transplant. These receptors were taken from a boy under three years old who had a stem cell transplant for SCID, so the T cells may come from the graft donor.

This clonotype was observed a few times. The CDR3 loop is CASSQWTGGKNTEAFF. The CDR3, as DNA: TGCGCCAGCAGTCAATGGACAGGGGGGAAAAACACTGAAGCTTTCTTT. This chain uses TRBV23-1 with TRBJ1-1, with TRBD1 matching over 10 bases. TRBV23-1 counts as an open reading frame of uncertain function. This CDR3 comprises 16 residues. Losses at the gene ends were 1 base for V and 2 bases for J; bases not matched to a gene: 4.

This clonotype came up many times. V usage is TRBV10-3 and J usage is TRBJ1-5; 10 bases are shared with TRBD1. Looked up from germline, CDR1 is ENHRY and CDR2 is SYGVKD. The CDR3 consists of 17 residues. J lost 1 base, V lost 2 bases, and 5 bases had no gene match. CDR3 protein: CAISEGDRGGSNQPQHF. The CDR3 nucleotides read TGTGCCATCAGTGAGGGGGACAGGGGAGGGAGCAATCAGCCCCAGCATTTT.

This clonotype was recorded at least ten times. The chain joins TRBV27 to TRBJ1-5, with a weak D call TRBD1 (6 bases). The germline gives CDR1 MNHEY, CDR2 SMNVEV (reference sequence). CDR3 length: 16 amino acids. V gave up 5 bases and J gave up 6 bases, with 20 bases separating them. In DNA form, the CDR3 reads TGTGCCAGCAGTACTCAGTGGACAGCAGTAAGTCAGCCCCAGCATTTT. This sequence encodes CASSTQWTAVSQPQHF.

This chain links TRBV4-3 with TRBJ2-5; D is perhaps TRBD2 (5 bases). CDR3 length: 16 residues. Deletions cut 0 bases from V and 3 bases from J, with 14 bases between. Germline V gives CDR1 LGHNA, CDR2 YSLEER. This CDR3 is CASSQDIDYLEETQYF. The CDR3 DNA is TGCGCCAGCAGCCAAGATATTGACTACTTAGAAGAGACCCAGTACTTC.

Details on this clonotype: This CDR3 is missing its conserved last phenylalanine or tryptophan, likely due to a read error. It is unclear where the CDR3 begins or ends on the DNA, so no DNA is shown, and the CDR3 is as TCRdb lists it. The V call is TRBV7-9, the J call TRBJ2-5; no DNA check was done on the table's D call, TRBD2. From germline, CDR1 is SEHNR and CDR2 FQNEAQ (reference sequence). From its first to its last residue, the CDR3 has 15 amino acids. CDR3 region: CASSLYLGSPLHFGN.